This T cell receptor beta chain was identified in a study of T-cell memory formation after mild COVID-19. In the study overall: TCR clusters were largely donor specific.

Libraries for TCRalpha and TCRbeta carried sample barcodes and unique molecular identifiers via 5'RACE. TCRdb reanalysed the 5' RACE reads using MiXCR and keeps one entry per CDR3 protein. This sample yields about 270,000 distinct CDR3 sequences, of which 15% to 20% are seen a single time; 23% belongs to the top ten. Study outcomes and limitations: CD4/CD8 balance held among clones contracting day 15 to 85, and later expanders leaned CD4+. Some SARS-CoV-2-responding clones were already detected in memory before infection.

The CDR3 has 14 amino acids. The V end was cut by 6 bases, the J end by 1 base, with 11 bases between. This clonotype has more than one count but fewer than ten. What it recognizes is unknown. Sequenced: PBMCs or a T cell subset sorted from them (not recorded which). The chain has TRBV12-3 or TRBV12-4 and TRBJ2-3, with D tentatively TRBD2 (6 bases). The sequence derives from a young man who had mild COVID-19 (a few samples of this study predate the infection). Cell type and time point are not known. In DNA, the CDR3 is TGTGCCAGCAGACGGGGGTTCCGCACAGATACGCAGTATTTT. Translation: CASRRGFRTDTQYF.